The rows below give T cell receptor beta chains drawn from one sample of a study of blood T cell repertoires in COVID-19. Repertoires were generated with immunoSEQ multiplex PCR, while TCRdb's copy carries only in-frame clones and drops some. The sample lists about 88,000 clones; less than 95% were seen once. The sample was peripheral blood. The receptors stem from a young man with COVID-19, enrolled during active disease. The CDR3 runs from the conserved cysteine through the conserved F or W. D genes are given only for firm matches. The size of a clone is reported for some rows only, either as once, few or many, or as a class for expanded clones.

CDR3 DNA: TGTGCCAGTAGTTCGGGACTAGCGGACAATGAGCAGTTCTTC
CDR3 protein: CASSSGLADNEQFF
V gene: TRBV19
clone size: NA
D gene: TRBD2
J gene: TRBJ2-1

CDR3 DNA: TGTGCCAGCAGTTACTCTGGGGGACTAGCGGGAGGGTCGCTAGGCACAGATACGCAGTATTTT
CDR3 protein: CASSYSGGLAGGSLGTDTQYF
V gene: TRBV6-2/TRBV6-3
clone size: NA
D gene: TRBD2
J gene: TRBJ2-3

CDR3 DNA: TGTGCCAGCAGTGGGGGGGGACAGGGGAGCACAGATACGCAGTATTTT
CDR3 protein: CASSGGGQGSTDTQYF
V gene: TRBV28
clone size: NA
D gene: TRBD1
J gene: TRBJ2-3

CDR3 DNA: TGTGCCAGCAGTTTATACGGGACAGGCGATTATAGCAATCAGCCCCAGCATTTT
CDR3 protein: CASSLYGTGDYSNQPQHF
V gene: TRBV28
clone size: NA
D gene: TRBD1
J gene: TRBJ1-5

CDR3 DNA: TGTGCCAGCAGTTCTCCCCTTAATGAAAAACTGCTTTTT
CDR3 protein: CASSSPLNEKLLF
V gene: TRBV28
clone size: NA
D gene: NA
J gene: TRBJ1-4

CDR3 DNA: TGCGCCAGCAGCTTGGGGACAGGGGGCATTTACAATGAGCAGTTCTTC
CDR3 protein: CASSLGTGGIYNEQFF
V gene: TRBV5-1
clone size: NA
D gene: TRBD1
J gene: TRBJ2-1

CDR3 DNA: TGTGCCAGCAGTGAAATAGCGTCAAGAACCTACGAGCAGTACTTC
CDR3 protein: CASSEIASRTYEQYF
V gene: TRBV2
clone size: NA
D gene: NA
J gene: TRBJ2-7

CDR3 DNA: TGTGCCAGCTTCAAGGGGGAGACCCAGTACTTC
CDR3 protein: CASFKGETQYF
V gene: TRBV27
clone size: NA
D gene: NA
J gene: TRBJ2-5

CDR3 DNA: TGTGCCACCGGGCAGGACTATAGCAATCAGCCCCAGCATTTT
CDR3 protein: CATGQDYSNQPQHF
V gene: TRBV24-1
clone size: NA
D gene: NA
J gene: TRBJ1-5

CDR3 DNA: TGTGCCAGCAGCGTAGGGACAGGGAACACCGGGGAGCTGTTTTTT
CDR3 protein: CASSVGTGNTGELFF
V gene: TRBV9
clone size: NA
D gene: TRBD1
J gene: TRBJ2-2

CDR3 DNA: TGTGCCAGCAGCCAAGGTGGCGGGGGTCAGCCCCAGCATTTT
CDR3 protein: CASSQGGGGQPQHF
V gene: TRBV14
clone size: NA
D gene: NA
J gene: TRBJ1-5

CDR3 DNA: TGTGCCAGCAGTTCCAGCGGGAGTAGATTCTCCTACGAGCAGTACTTC
CDR3 protein: CASSSSGSRFSYEQYF
V gene: TRBV6-5
clone size: NA
D gene: TRBD2
J gene: TRBJ2-7

CDR3 DNA: TGTGCCAGCAGTCGCGACAGGGCGACCACAGATACGCAGTATTTT
CDR3 protein: CASSRDRATTDTQYF
V gene: TRBV5-4
clone size: NA
D gene: TRBD1
J gene: TRBJ2-3

CDR3 DNA: TGTGCCAGTAGTATTGGTACCAGGCGCTCCTACGAGCAGTACTTC
CDR3 protein: CASSIGTRRSYEQYF
V gene: TRBV19
clone size: NA
D gene: NA
J gene: TRBJ2-7

CDR3 DNA: TGTGCCAGCAGTGGGGCCACAGCTCTTAATGAAAAACTGCTTTTT
CDR3 protein: CASSGATALNEKLLF
V gene: TRBV25-1
clone size: NA
D gene: NA
J gene: TRBJ1-4

CDR3 DNA: TGCAGCGTTGGAAGTCCCAGCTCCTACGAGCAGTACTTC
CDR3 protein: CSVGSPSSYEQYF
V gene: TRBV29-1
clone size: NA
D gene: NA
J gene: TRBJ2-7

CDR3 DNA: TGCGCCAGCAGCTCTCCGGGTTCTGGCGGCTACACCTTC
CDR3 protein: CASSSPGSGGYTF
V gene: TRBV5-1
clone size: once
D gene: NA
J gene: TRBJ1-2

CDR3 DNA: TGTGCCAGCAGTTCACAGGGGGCACATGGCTACACCTTC
CDR3 protein: CASSSQGAHGYTF
V gene: TRBV28
clone size: NA
D gene: TRBD1
J gene: TRBJ1-2

CDR3 DNA: TGTGCCAGCAGCCCGCTCGGGACAGAACGAGAAAAACTGTTTTTT
CDR3 protein: CASSPLGTEREKLFF
V gene: TRBV7-6
clone size: NA
D gene: TRBD1
J gene: TRBJ1-4

CDR3 DNA: TGTGCCAGCAGCCCCACCGCTTACCCGTGGGCGCCTAATGAAAAACTGTTTTTT
CDR3 protein: CASSPTAYPWAPNEKLFF
V gene: TRBV27
clone size: NA
D gene: NA
J gene: TRBJ1-4

CDR3 DNA: TGTGCCAGTAGTGCCGGCCTAGAGCGCACAGATACGCAGTATTTT
CDR3 protein: CASSAGLERTDTQYF
V gene: TRBV19
clone size: NA
D gene: NA
J gene: TRBJ2-3

CDR3 DNA: TGTGCCAGCAGCCCGGGACTAGCGACTTCCTACGAGCAGTACTTC
CDR3 protein: CASSPGLATSYEQYF
V gene: TRBV4-2
clone size: NA
D gene: TRBD2
J gene: TRBJ2-7

CDR3 DNA: TGTGCCAGCAGTTTTACGCTCAGGGGGCGCACTGAAGCTTTCTTT
CDR3 protein: CASSFTLRGRTEAFF
V gene: TRBV7-2
clone size: NA
D gene: TRBD1
J gene: TRBJ1-1

CDR3 DNA: TGTGCCAGTAGTATAAACGCAGGGGGGACTTCTGAAGCTTTCTTT
CDR3 protein: CASSINAGGTSEAFF
V gene: TRBV19
clone size: few
D gene: TRBD1
J gene: TRBJ1-1

CDR3 DNA: TGTGCCAGTAGGCAGGGACAGAGCAATCAGCCCCAGCATTTT
CDR3 protein: CASRQGQSNQPQHF
V gene: TRBV19
clone size: NA
D gene: TRBD1
J gene: TRBJ1-5

CDR3 DNA: TGCGCCAGCAGCTTGGGGGGCGGCCAAGAGACCCAGTACTTC
CDR3 protein: CASSLGGGQETQYF
V gene: TRBV5-1
clone size: NA
D gene: NA
J gene: TRBJ2-5

CDR3 DNA: TGCGCCAGCAGCCAAAGGAGGAACTCCTACGAGCAGTACTTC
CDR3 protein: CASSQRRNSYEQYF
V gene: TRBV4-3
clone size: NA
D gene: NA
J gene: TRBJ2-7

CDR3 DNA: TGCGCCAGCAGTGAGAGCCTAGCGGGAACTGAGCAGTTCTTC
CDR3 protein: CASSESLAGTEQFF
V gene: TRBV10-1
clone size: NA
D gene: TRBD2
J gene: TRBJ2-1

CDR3 DNA: TGTGCCAGCAGCCCGGGACAACTTAATTCACCCCTCCACTTT
CDR3 protein: CASSPGQLNSPLHF
V gene: TRBV6-2/TRBV6-3
clone size: NA
D gene: NA
J gene: TRBJ1-6

CDR3 DNA: TGTGCCAGCAGCAGGACAGGTCGGAACGAGCAGTACTTC
CDR3 protein: CASSRTGRNEQYF
V gene: TRBV9
clone size: NA
D gene: TRBD1
J gene: TRBJ2-7

CDR3 DNA: TGTGCCACCAGCCGCGGGAGGGCTTACAATGAGCAGTTCTTC
CDR3 protein: CATSRGRAYNEQFF
V gene: TRBV15
clone size: NA
D gene: TRBD2
J gene: TRBJ2-1

CDR3 DNA: TGCGCCAGCAGCCAAGGCTACAGGGGGGGCTGGGAGCAGTACTTC
CDR3 protein: CASSQGYRGGWEQYF
V gene: TRBV4-3
clone size: once
D gene: NA
J gene: TRBJ2-7

CDR3 DNA: TGTGCCAGCAGGGGGACAGGGCTTGAGCAGTTCTTC
CDR3 protein: CASRGTGLEQFF
V gene: TRBV27
clone size: NA
D gene: TRBD1
J gene: TRBJ2-1

CDR3 DNA: TGTGCCAGCGGCCAGGGCAGGGCCTATGGCTACACCTTC
CDR3 protein: CASGQGRAYGYTF
V gene: TRBV6-6
clone size: NA
D gene: NA
J gene: TRBJ1-2

CDR3 DNA: TGTGCCAGCAGTTACAGGGAGAACCCCATCTACGAGCAGTACTTC
CDR3 protein: CASSYRENPIYEQYF
V gene: TRBV6-5
clone size: NA
D gene: NA
J gene: TRBJ2-7

CDR3 DNA: TGTGCCAGCACGTCGAGCACTTACAATGAGCAGTTCTTC
CDR3 protein: CASTSSTYNEQFF
V gene: TRBV12-3/TRBV12-4
clone size: NA
D gene: NA
J gene: TRBJ2-1

CDR3 DNA: TGCGCCAGCTCCTTGGGGGGGGGTGACTATAGCAATCAGCCCCAGCATTTT
CDR3 protein: CASSLGGGDYSNQPQHF
V gene: TRBV10-2
clone size: NA
D gene: NA
J gene: TRBJ1-5

CDR3 DNA: TGTGCCAGCAGCGGGAGGGACTCACAAGAGACCCAGTACTTC
CDR3 protein: CASSGRDSQETQYF
V gene: TRBV9
clone size: NA
D gene: NA
J gene: TRBJ2-5

CDR3 DNA: TGTGCCTGGAGGACAGCCGTTTATAATTCACCCCTCCACTTT
CDR3 protein: CAWRTAVYNSPLHF
V gene: TRBV30
clone size: NA
D gene: NA
J gene: TRBJ1-6

CDR3 DNA: TGTGCCATCAGGGGACTAGCGGATACTTACGAGCAGTACTTC
CDR3 protein: CAIRGLADTYEQYF
V gene: TRBV10-3
clone size: NA
D gene: TRBD2
J gene: TRBJ2-7

CDR3 DNA: TGTGCCAGCAGCACTACAGGGGCCTTAGGCTACACCTTC
CDR3 protein: CASSTTGALGYTF
V gene: TRBV25-1
clone size: NA
D gene: TRBD1
J gene: TRBJ1-2

CDR3 DNA: TGTGCCAGCAGTTCCTTGACAGACTATGGCTACACCTTC
CDR3 protein: CASSSLTDYGYTF
V gene: TRBV27
clone size: few
D gene: NA
J gene: TRBJ1-2

CDR3 DNA: TGTGCCAGCAGCCCACAGGGGGCGAGCAATCAGCCCCAGCATTTT
CDR3 protein: CASSPQGASNQPQHF
V gene: TRBV7-9
clone size: NA
D gene: TRBD1
J gene: TRBJ1-5